The 18 T cell receptor beta chains below come from one sample, sequenced in a study of T cell changes during pregnancy in multiple sclerosis (dated by TCRdb to between 2018 and 2020). The protocol used for the library was the immunoSEQ multiplex PCR assay. As stored in TCRdb, this immuneACCESS dataset retains in-frame rearrangements with V and J assigned. A fraction of the clones does not appear; measured against another copy, unresolved V genes explain less than half of the discrepancy, and the remainder lacks a known reason. The sample data list about 69,000 clones, and roughly nine tenths of these were observed just once. The ten largest clones take up 0.29% of the sample. Sequencing used CD4+ T cells from peripheral blood mononuclear cells, obtained in the third trimester of pregnancy. These receptors were taken from a female donor in good health, enrolled as a control in a pregnancy study.

The chain links TRBV5-1 to TRBJ2-7; 8 bases are shared with TRBD2. After removal of 3 bases from V and 6 bases from J, the junction contained 11 bases not matched to a gene. Germline assignment: CDR1 SGHRS and CDR2 YFSETQ. This CDR3 has 15 residues. The DNA of the CDR3 is TGCGCCAGCAGCTCATCGACAGCGGGAGCGGGCGAGCAGTACTTC. The encoded protein is CASSSSTAGAGEQYF.

This clone came up a few times. The chain links TRBV5-4 to TRBJ1-1; D might be TRBD1 (6 bases). The germline CDR1 and CDR2 sequences are SGHNT and YYREEE (reference sequence). The ends were cut back, 3 bases at V and 5 bases at J, with 8 bases in the middle. CDR3 size: 12 residues. This chain's CDR3 is CASSSGDTEAFF. The CDR3, as DNA: TGTGCCAGCAGCTCAGGGGATACTGAAGCTTTCTTT.

The chain recombines TRBV7-2 with TRBJ1-2, with D perhaps matching TRBD1 (5 bases). V was shortened by 5 bases and J by 8 bases, with 21 bases between the two germline ends. The CDR3 is 15 residues long. Germline V gene lookup returns CDR1 SGHTA and CDR2 FQGNSA. As DNA, the CDR3 is TGTGCCAGCAGCCTGGATGCAGACAGCCCCTGGGGCTACACCTTC. Translating gives CASSLDADSPWGYTF. Full variable domain (outside the CDR3, taken from reference TRBV7-2 and TRBJ1-2): GAGVSQSPSNKVTEKGKDVELRCDPISGHTALYWYRQSLGQGLEFLIYFQGNSAPDKSGLPSDRFSAERTGGSVSTLTIQRTQQEDSAVYLCASSLDADSPWGYTFGSGTRLTVV.

This chain connects TRBV5-6 to TRBJ1-1; D is uncertain. V lost 4 bases, J lost 4 bases, and 14 bases lay in between. Germline V gene sequence: CDR1 SGHDT, CDR2 YYEEEE. The CDR3 consists of 14 residues. The CDR3 region has the DNA TGTGCCAGCAGCGGCGGAGGGTGGTTCACTGAAGCTTTCTTT. This gives the protein CASSGGGWFTEAFF.

The genes are TRBV19 and TRBJ2-7; 8 bases map to TRBD1. Germline V CDR1 and CDR2: LNHDA, SQIVND (reference sequence). The CDR3 extends over 15 amino acids. V was pared by 5 bases and J by 4 bases, with 10 bases of the junction left unmatched. For the CDR3, the DNA is TGTGCCAGTAGTTATACAGGGGGGTTATTATACGAGCAGTACTTC. Translating it yields CASSYTGGLLYEQYF. Full variable domain (remainder filled in from reference TRBV19 and TRBJ2-7): DGGITQSPKYLFRKEGQNVTLSCEQNLNHDAMYWYRQDPGQGLRLIYYSQIVNDFQKGDIAEGYSVSREKKESFPLTVTSAQKNPTAFYLCASSYTGGLLYEQYFGPGTRLTVT.

The CDR3 DNA is TGTGCCAGCAGCTGGACTAGCGGTTCGAACACCGGGGAGCTGTTTTTT. Protein product: CASSWTSGSNTGELFF. V gene TRBV11-2 combines with J gene TRBJ2-2, with 10 bases identical to TRBD2. Unmatched junction bases numbered 2, after V lost 4 bases and J lost 0 bases. This CDR3 region has 16 residues. The germline gives CDR1 SGHAT, CDR2 FQNNGV.

The chain recombines TRBV5-1 with TRBJ2-6; 8 bases are shared with TRBD1. The germline V gene encodes CDR1 SGHRS and CDR2 YFSETQ. After removal of 1 base from V and 4 bases from J, the junction contained 7 bases not matched to a gene. The CDR3 is 17 residues long. This CDR3 is CASSLQDRASGANVLTF. CDR3 DNA: TGCGCCAGCAGCTTGCAGGACAGGGCGTCCGGGGCCAACGTCCTGACTTTC.

The chain links TRBV30 to TRBJ2-7; D possibly corresponds to TRBD1 (6 bases). Germline assignment: CDR1 GTSNPN and CDR2 SVGIG (reference sequence). Trimming took 2 bases from V and 6 from J, leaving 11 bases between them. The length of the CDR3 is 12 residues. CDR3 coding DNA: TGTGCCTGGAGTCAACAGGGTGCCGAGCAGTACTTC. Its protein is CAWSQQGAEQYF.

This chain links TRBV4-1 with TRBJ1-5, with a tentative D call TRBD1 (6 bases). The CDR3 has 18 residues. Looked up from germline, CDR1 is MGHRA and CDR2 is YSYEKL. V gave up 0 bases and J gave up 0 bases, with 15 bases separating them. The CDR3 DNA reads TGCGCCAGCAGCCAAGAGAACAGGGAGGGGTTTAGCAATCAGCCCCAGCATTTT. Protein sequence: CASSQENREGFSNQPQHF.

CDR3 region: CASSIVKGGRGTEAFF. The DNA of the CDR3 is TGTGCCAGTAGTATCGTGAAAGGGGGAAGGGGGACTGAAGCTTTCTTT. The V gene is TRBV19, the J gene TRBJ1-1, with D tentatively TRBD1 (6 bases). This CDR3 spans 16 amino acids. CDR1 and CDR2 from the germline V gene are LNHDA and SQIVND (reference sequence). The V end lost 3 bases, the J end lost 5 bases, and 19 bases lay between the germline ends.

The rearrangement joins TRBV11-3 to TRBJ2-7; TRBD2 agrees at 15 bases. In germline, CDR1 is SGHNT, CDR2 YENEEA. The CDR3 sequence is 16 residues long. J gave up 11 bases and V 5 bases, and 13 bases lay outside the gene matches. CDR3 sequence reads: CASSPQWTSGGEGEYF. CDR3 in DNA: TGTGCCAGCAGCCCCCAATGGACTAGCGGGGGGGAGGGGGAGTACTTC. Filled out from reference TRBV11-3 and TRBJ2-7, the complete variable domain reads EAGVVQSPRYKIIEKKQPVAFWCNPISGHNTLYWYLQNLGQGPELLIRYENEEAVDDSQLPKDRFSAERLKGVDSTLKIQPAELGDSAVYLCASSPQWTSGGEGEYFGPGTRLTVT.

This chain joins TRBV9 and TRBJ2-3, with a tentative D call TRBD1 (6 bases). V was trimmed by 4 bases and J by 2 bases, leaving 11 bases between them. CDR1 is SGDLS, CDR2 YYNGEE, per germline. The CDR3 extends over 14 amino acids. The CDR3 nucleotides read TGTGCCAGCAGCTTCCGACAGGTCACAGATACGCAGTATTTT. This codes for CASSFRQVTDTQYF.

The chain employs TRBV19 and TRBJ2-1; D gene ambiguous. With 3 bases removed from V and 4 bases from J, the gap between germline ends came to 7 bases. The germline V gene encodes CDR1 LNHDA and CDR2 SQIVND (reference sequence). This CDR3 is 13 amino acids long. Here the CDR3 DNA reads TGTGCCAGTAGTATGGAGAGATACAATGAGCAGTTCTTC. This gives the protein CASSMERYNEQFF.

The V gene is TRBV5-4, the J gene TRBJ1-2; 8 nucleotides line up with TRBD1. CDR1 SGHNT and CDR2 YYREEE come from the germline V gene (reference sequence). The CDR3 totals 15 residues. Trimming took 0 bases from V and 8 from J; bases not matched to a gene: 9. This CDR3 is CASSLDDRGTGGYTF. Written as DNA, the CDR3 is TGTGCCAGCAGCTTGGACGACAGGGGCACCGGGGGCTACACCTTC.

Written as DNA, the CDR3 is TGTGCCAGCAGCTTAGATGGGACAACCGGAAACACCATATATTTT. It is translated as CASSLDGTTGNTIYF. The rearrangement uses TRBV7-9 and TRBJ1-3, with D possibly matching TRBD1 (6 bases). CDR1 SEHNR and CDR2 FQNEAQ come from the germline V gene (reference sequence). V was clipped by 1 base and J by 4 bases, with 11 bases between them. This CDR3 is built from 15 residues. The entire variable domain, with the rest obtained from reference TRBV7-9 and TRBJ1-3, is as follows: DTGVSQNPRHKITKRGQNVTFRCDPISEHNRLYWYRQTLGQGPEFLTYFQNEAQLEKSRLLSDRFSAERPKGSFSTLEIQRTEQGDSAMYLCASSLDGTTGNTIYFGEGSWLTVV.

The chain is built from TRBV11-2 and TRBJ1-1, with 9 bases identical to TRBD1. CDR1 and CDR2 from the germline V gene are SGHAT and FQNNGV. V trimming: 5 bases; J trimming: 3 bases; junction bases outside the gene matches: 10. The CDR3 extends over 16 amino acids. The CDR3 protein is CASSPRQGGIYTEAFF. The CDR3, as DNA: TGTGCCAGCAGCCCCCGACAGGGGGGAATATACACTGAAGCTTTCTTT.

The CDR3 nucleotides are TGTGCCAGCAGTGCCACAGGGGCCTACGAGCAGTACTTC. This encodes CASSATGAYEQYF. V and J are TRBV25-1 and TRBJ2-7, with 7 bases aligning to TRBD1. The trim removed 4 bases at V and 2 bases at J, leaving 2 bases unmatched. The germline V gene encodes CDR1 MGHDK and CDR2 SYGVNS. The CDR3 contains 13 residues.

The rearrangement joins TRBV27 to TRBJ2-5; 9 nucleotides align to TRBD1. The germline CDR1 and CDR2 sequences are MNHEY and SMNVEV (reference sequence). With V trimmed by 4 bases and J by 5 bases, 8 bases remained unmatched. The CDR3 contains 15 residues. The CDR3 DNA reads TGTGCCAGCAGTTCGTGGACAGGGGCGAGGGAGACCCAGTACTTC. As protein: CASSSWTGARETQYF.